A single sample gave rise to the 4 T cell receptor beta chains below, sequenced in a study of blood T cell repertoires in COVID-19. The protocol was immunoSEQ multiplex PCR, while the TCRdb copy is restricted to in-frame clones and leaves out a portion. The table shows almost 200,000 clones, with about 82% occurring only once. The specimen sequenced was peripheral blood. The receptors originated from a man in his 60s with COVID-19, enrolled during active disease.

In nucleotides, the CDR3 is TGTGCCATCAGTGAATTAGGGGGCAGTAGCAATCAGCCCCAGCATTTT. It translates to CAISELGGSSNQPQHF. The chain uses TRBV10-3 and TRBJ1-5, with 7 nucleotides matching TRBD1. Germline V gives CDR1 ENHRY, CDR2 SYGVKD. CDR3 size: 16 residues. Trimming took 3 bases from V and 0 from J; bases not matched to a gene: 5.

This chain joins TRBV9 and TRBJ1-2; D unresolved. The germline CDR1 and CDR2 sequences are SGDLS and YYNGEE. Trimming removed 4 bases from V and 4 bases from J, with 8 bases in between. The CDR3 is 12 amino acids. The CDR3: CASSLSTYGYTF. The CDR3 DNA reads as TGTGCCAGCAGCCTTAGTACCTATGGCTACACCTTC.

The chain is built from TRBV9 and TRBJ1-1; TRBD1 might be the D (5 bases). The CDR3 has 13 residues. V was pared by 3 bases and J by 7 bases, with 13 bases between. Germline V gives CDR1 SGDLS, CDR2 YYNGEE. The CDR3 nucleotides read TGTGCCAGCAGCGCGGGAGGGGCGTTTGAAGCTTTCTTT. It encodes CASSAGGAFEAFF.

This rearrangement joins TRBV10-3 to TRBJ1-4; the match to TRBD1 covers 9 bases. This CDR3 is 18 amino acids long. Germline CDR1 and CDR2: ENHRY and SYGVKD. The V gene end was trimmed by 4 bases and the J gene end by 0 bases; junction bases not matched to a gene: 9. Here the CDR3 DNA reads TGTGCCATCAGTGGGGACAGGGTACGGGGGGCAACTAATGAAAAACTGTTTTTT. Protein: CAISGDRVRGATNEKLFF.